One sample yielded the 17 T cell receptor beta chains listed below, sequenced in a study of blood T cell repertoires in COVID-19. Sequencing used immunoSEQ multiplex PCR; TCRdb keeps in-frame clones, though not all of them. The sample consists of approximately 69,000 clones, roughly four fifths of them appearing once. The source material was peripheral blood. The receptors were sampled from a man over 45 with COVID-19, enrolled during active disease.

The chain uses TRBV7-9 and TRBJ2-1, with 8 bases fitting TRBD1. Germline trimming cut 4 bases from V and 9 bases from J; bases unmatched to any gene: 17. The CDR3 loop spans 17 amino acids. Per the germline V gene, CDR1 is SEHNR and CDR2 is FQNEAQ (reference sequence). CDR3 sequence: CASSSEGLAGGFGEQFF. The CDR3 DNA sequence: TGTGCCAGCAGCTCGGAGGGTTTGGCAGGGGGCTTCGGTGAGCAGTTCTTC.

This chain connects TRBV5-1 to TRBJ1-3, with 7 bases matching TRBD1. The trim removed 1 base at V and 3 bases at J, leaving 7 bases unmatched. The CDR3 runs 16 residues. Germline V gives CDR1 SGHRS, CDR2 YFSETQ. CDR3 DNA: TGCGCCAGCAGCTTGACAGGGGAGGTTGGTGGAAACACCATATATTTT. It specifies CASSLTGEVGGNTIYF.

The chain has TRBV4-2 and TRBJ1-6; D gene ambiguous. The CDR3 length is 16 residues. CDR1 and CDR2 from the germline V gene are LGHNA and YNFKEQ. The V end lost 0 bases, the J end lost 9 bases, and 15 bases lay between the germline ends. DNA of the CDR3: TGTGCCAGCAGCCAAGATCGGCGAGGCAAGGTTTCACCCCTCCACTTT. Translating it yields CASSQDRRGKVSPLHF.

V usage is TRBV2 and J usage is TRBJ2-1; no clear D. V was pared by 8 bases and J by 2 bases, with 10 bases between. The CDR3 has 13 residues. Germline V gene data show CDR1 as SNHLY and CDR2 as FYNNEI. In nucleotides, the CDR3 is TGTGCCAGCCGAGAAATAGCCTACAATGAGCAGTTCTTC. Translation: CASREIAYNEQFF.

The gene calls are TRBV4-2 and TRBJ1-6; no reliable D call. Trimming shortened V by 3 bases and J by 9 bases, and 18 bases separated the two germline ends. This CDR3 region has 16 residues. Germline V CDR1 and CDR2: LGHNA, YNFKEQ. In DNA form, the CDR3 reads TGTGCCAGCAGCCATTCTATGGGCCTGGCGACTTCACCCCTCCACTTT. Protein product: CASSHSMGLATSPLHF.

This clone occurred once. This chain uses TRBV19 with TRBJ2-2; a weak D match, TRBD2 (6 bases). V was cut by 4 bases and J by 3 bases, with 9 bases left in between. The CDR3 loop spans 14 amino acids. Germline lookup yields CDR1 LNHDA and CDR2 SQIVND (reference sequence). The DNA of the CDR3 is TGTGCCAGTAGTAGCCGGGACTACACCGGGGAGCTGTTTTTT. It translates to CASSSRDYTGELFF.

In this sample, this clone turned up a few times. The rearrangement links TRBV7-9 to TRBJ1-1, with D tentatively TRBD1 (6 bases). CDR1 and CDR2 from the germline V gene are SEHNR and FQNEAQ (reference sequence). Trimming stripped 2 bases from V and 7 bases from J, with 11 bases between. The CDR3 is made up of 13 amino acids. In DNA, the CDR3 is TGTGCCAGCAGCTTATCGCAGGGGCATGAAGCTTTCTTT. It is translated as CASSLSQGHEAFF. Supplemented by reference TRBV7-9 and TRBJ1-1, the full variable domain reads DTGVSQNPRHKITKRGQNVTFRCDPISEHNRLYWYRQTLGQGPEFLTYFQNEAQLEKSRLLSDRFSAERPKGSFSTLEIQRTEQGDSAMYLCASSLSQGHEAFFGQGTRLTVV.

V usage is TRBV4-1 and J usage is TRBJ1-2, with a tentative D call TRBD1 (6 bases). V lost 3 bases, J lost 4 bases, and 21 bases lay in between. CDR1 is MGHRA and CDR2 is YSYEKL in the germline V gene. This CDR3 is 17 amino acids long. The CDR3 DNA follows: TGCGCCAGCAGCCACCTAAAGGGAGAAGGGGGGGGCTATGGCTACACCTTC. It specifies CASSHLKGEGGGYGYTF.

This chain uses TRBV5-1 with TRBJ2-1; D call uncertain. Per the germline V gene, CDR1 is SGHRS and CDR2 is YFSETQ. The CDR3 is made up of 14 amino acids. The germline V and J ends were trimmed by 4 bases and 8 bases, with 16 bases remaining between them. The CDR3 loop is CASSPPTTPHEQFF. CDR3 in DNA: TGCGCCAGCAGCCCCCCGACAACCCCACATGAGCAGTTCTTC.

This clone was seen a handful of times. J is TRBJ2-3 and V is TRBV6-4, with D unresolved. V was cut by 0 bases and J by 4 bases, with 8 bases left in between. CDR3 length: 14 residues. CDR1 is MRHNA and CDR2 is SNTAGT in the germline V gene. The CDR3: CASSDSIAADTQYF. CDR3 coding DNA: TGTGCCAGCAGTGACTCAATAGCTGCAGATACGCAGTATTTT.

The rearrangement joins TRBV25-1 to TRBJ1-5; D not resolved. Germline CDR1 is MGHDK and CDR2 is SYGVNS. The CDR3 extends over 15 amino acids. Trimming took 2 bases from V and 5 from J, leaving 13 bases between them. CDR3 loop: CASSEGGKDDQPQHF. CDR3 sequence (DNA): TGTGCCAGCAGTGAAGGAGGGAAGGACGATCAGCCCCAGCATTTT.

The J gene is TRBJ2-7, the V gene TRBV5-1; TRBD2 matches at 10 bases. This CDR3 comprises 15 residues. Trimming at V came to 3 bases and at J to 4 bases, leaving 7 bases not matched to a gene. Germline CDR1 SGHRS, CDR2 YFSETQ. The CDR3 bases are TGCGCCAGCAGCTACAGCGGGGGGGCTTCGTACGAGCAGTACTTC. The encoded protein is CASSYSGGASYEQYF.

The chain has TRBV6-2 or TRBV6-3 and TRBJ1-1; perhaps TRBD1 as D (6 bases). CDR1 is MNHEY, CDR2 SVGEGT, per germline. There are 16 residues in the CDR3. V was pared by 4 bases and J by 0 bases, with 15 bases between. CDR3 protein: CASSSQGTFMNTEAFF. As DNA, the CDR3 is TGTGCCAGCAGTTCCCAGGGGACGTTTATGAACACTGAAGCTTTCTTT.

The chain recombines TRBV11-3 with TRBJ2-2; TRBD1 agrees at 10 bases. Germline values: CDR1 SGHNT, CDR2 YENEEA. Trimming took 4 bases from V and 3 from J; bases not matched to a gene: 2. The CDR3 is 15 amino acids. The CDR3 spells CASSSGQGDTGELFF. The DNA of the CDR3 is TGTGCCAGCAGCTCCGGACAGGGGGACACCGGGGAGCTGTTTTTT. The whole variable domain, remainder taken from reference TRBV11-3 and TRBJ2-2, is EAGVVQSPRYKIIEKKQPVAFWCNPISGHNTLYWYLQNLGQGPELLIRYENEEAVDDSQLPKDRFSAERLKGVDSTLKIQPAELGDSAVYLCASSSGQGDTGELFFGEGSRLTVL.

The rearrangement uses TRBV2 and TRBJ1-3, with TRBD1 identical over 10 bases. CDR3 length: 17 amino acids. Germline lookup yields CDR1 SNHLY and CDR2 FYNNEI. Losses at the gene ends were 5 bases for V and 3 bases for J; bases not matched to a gene: 10. For the CDR3, the DNA is TGTGCCAGCAGTTACCAACCGGGACAGGGGAGTGGAAACACCATATATTTT. Amino acids: CASSYQPGQGSGNTIYF.

This chain connects TRBV6-2 or TRBV6-3 to TRBJ2-7; a possible D gene is TRBD2 (5 bases). CDR1 is MNHEY and CDR2 is SVGEGT in the germline V gene. There are 14 residues in the CDR3. The germline V and J ends were trimmed by 4 bases and 5 bases, with 15 bases remaining between them. CDR3 protein: CASSWTRSLNEQYF. The CDR3 nucleotides read TGTGCCAGCAGTTGGACTCGGAGCTTGAACGAGCAGTACTTC.

The gene calls are TRBV14 and TRBJ2-3; 9 positions agree with TRBD2. CDR3 size: 16 residues. Trimming took 4 bases from V and 7 from J; bases not matched to a gene: 12. Germline CDR1 is SGHDN and CDR2 is FVKESK. CDR3 loop: CASSPLGTSGRNTQYF. Written as DNA, the CDR3 is TGTGCCAGCAGCCCCCTAGGAACTAGCGGGCGAAATACGCAGTATTTT.